Below, one T cell receptor beta chain is given with its context. The target antigen is unknown. These data belong to a study of OX40 agonist ivuxolimab in advanced cancers. Study background: Two cutaneous melanoma patients and one hepatocellular carcinoma patient, three in all, had partial responses.

V dropped 1 base and J dropped 4 bases, with 15 bases sitting between them. In germline, CDR1 is SGHRS, CDR2 YFSETQ. There are 16 residues in the CDR3. TCRdb's table, derived via immunoSEQ multiplex PCR, lists solely in-frame clones and lacks some. The sample holds more than 70,000 clones, around 80% seen once. Study-wide results and caveats: Not determined was the antigen specificity of the expanded peripheral T cells. Partial responders receiving 0.1-3.0 mg/kg showed among the lowest clonal expansion.

The sequencing used CD4+ or CD8+ T cells sorted from blood, collected in a trial of the OX40 agonist ivuxolimab. The chain links TRBV5-1 to TRBJ1-3, with unresolved D. This receptor was taken from an adult with an advanced solid tumor such as melanoma, head and neck, liver or kidney cancer. CDR3 sequence reads: CASSLIAHSPGNTIYF. CDR3 nucleotides: TGCGCCAGCAGCTTGATAGCCCACTCGCCGGGAAACACCATATATTTT.